The rows below give T cell receptor beta chains drawn from one sample of a study of blood T cell repertoires in COVID-19. Data came from immunoSEQ multiplex PCR; TCRdb stores just in-frame clones and leaves some out. In the table there are about 140,000 clones, over 75% of which are singletons. Sequenced sample: peripheral blood. These receptors came from a human donor in a cohort sampled during active COVID-19. The CDR3 runs from the conserved cysteine through the conserved F or W. The D gene is left open where the match is weak. The size entry is marked missing in some rows and otherwise reads once, few, many or a size class.

>TRBV20-1|.|.|TRBJ2-1
CSASENGELANEQFF
TGCAGTGCTAGTGAAAATGGCGAACTAGCAAATGAGCAGTTCTTC
>TRBV5-1|TRBD2|once|TRBJ2-2
CASSSTTGTSGTNTGELFF
TGCGCCAGCAGCTCAACTACCGGGACTAGCGGGACGAACACCGGGGAGCTGTTTTTT
>TRBV20-1|.|few|TRBJ2-7
CSARGTGEQYF
TGCAGTGCTAGAGGCACGGGGGAGCAGTACTTC
>TRBV5-1|TRBD1|.|TRBJ2-2
CASSSFGQGGVTGELFF
TGCGCCAGCAGCTCCTTCGGACAGGGGGGTGTCACCGGGGAGCTGTTTTTT
>TRBV5-1|TRBD2|.|TRBJ2-2
CASSPWSGGTGELFF
TGCGCCAGCAGCCCTTGGTCCGGGGGGACCGGGGAGCTGTTTTTT
>TRBV6-2/TRBV6-3|TRBD2|.|TRBJ2-1
CASSPLGVAGHFNEQFF
TGTGCCAGCAGTCCCTTAGGGGTAGCGGGCCACTTCAATGAGCAGTTCTTC
>TRBV7-9|TRBD1|few|TRBJ1-2
CASSAWDRTNYGYTF
TGTGCCAGCAGCGCTTGGGACAGGACTAACTATGGCTACACCTTC
>TRBV18|.|.|TRBJ2-1
CASSQSRGSSYNEQFF
TGTGCCAGCTCCCAAAGTCGGGGAAGCTCCTACAATGAGCAGTTCTTC
>TRBV6-1|TRBD2|once|TRBJ2-3
CASSEWGLAGVVTDTQYF
TGTGCCAGCAGTGAATGGGGACTAGCGGGAGTGGTCACAGATACGCAGTATTTT
>TRBV9|.|.|TRBJ1-1
CASSEQSNTEAFF
TGTGCCAGCAGCGAACAGTCGAACACTGAAGCTTTCTTT
>TRBV7-9|.|.|TRBJ2-5
CASSLEGRQETQYF
TGTGCCAGCAGCTTAGAAGGCAGGCAAGAGACCCAGTACTTC
>TRBV9|.|.|TRBJ2-3
CASSVGAGASTDTQYF
TGTGCCAGCAGCGTAGGGGCGGGTGCTAGCACAGATACGCAGTATTTT
>TRBV4-1|.|.|TRBJ2-7
CASSLSGQEIYEQYF
TGCGCCAGCAGCCTTAGCGGACAGGAAATCTACGAGCAGTACTTC
>TRBV18|TRBD1|.|TRBJ2-7
CASSPGRGPGEQYF
TGTGCCAGCTCACCGGGCAGGGGGCCCGGAGAGCAGTACTTC
>TRBV19|TRBD1|few|TRBJ2-7
CASSIAPKSDRGVLYF
TGTGCCAGTAGTATAGCCCCGAAGTCTGACAGGGGGGTTCTGTACTTC
>TRBV9|.|.|TRBJ2-7
CASSSGSLGEQYF
TGTGCCAGCAGCTCAGGGTCCCTGGGGGAGCAGTACTTC
>TRBV5-4|.|.|TRBJ2-5
CASSLDWLQETQYF
TGTGCCAGCAGCCTTGACTGGTTACAAGAGACCCAGTACTTC
>TRBV11-1|.|.|TRBJ2-5
CASSPVREGETQYF
TGTGCCAGCAGCCCCGTGAGGGAAGGGGAGACCCAGTACTTC
>TRBV25-1|TRBD1|.|TRBJ1-2
CASSPQGATYGYTF
TGTGCCAGCTCACCACAGGGGGCGACCTATGGCTACACCTTC
>TRBV10-1|.|.|TRBJ1-1
CASSVRSSDKNTEAFF
TGCGCCAGCAGTGTAAGGTCATCGGACAAAAACACTGAAGCTTTCTTT
>TRBV30|.|.|TRBJ1-1
CAWSAGISRGEAFF
TGTGCCTGGAGCGCGGGCATTTCGCGGGGTGAAGCTTTCTTT
>TRBV6-5|TRBD2|once|TRBJ2-3
CASSSYRGSLTDTQYF
TGTGCCAGCAGTTCTTACCGCGGGAGCCTCACAGATACGCAGTATTTT
>TRBV19|TRBD1|.|TRBJ1-5
CASSIDPPGGIGQPQHF
TGTGCCAGTAGTATAGATCCCCCAGGGGGGATAGGGCAGCCCCAGCATTTT
>TRBV2|.|.|TRBJ1-5
CASSSQGTSNQPQHF
TGTGCCAGCAGTTCCCAGGGGACTAGCAATCAGCCCCAGCATTTT
>TRBV12-3/TRBV12-4|TRBD1|.|TRBJ2-5
CASRPDREETQYF
TGTGCCAGCAGACCGGACAGGGAAGAGACCCAGTACTTC
>TRBV7-2|TRBD2|.|TRBJ2-1
CASSFGRVNEQFF
TGTGCCAGCAGCTTCGGGAGGGTCAATGAGCAGTTCTTC
>TRBV7-8|.|.|TRBJ2-3
CASTSIESRSTDTQYF
TGTGCCAGCACCTCGATAGAAAGTCGGAGCACAGATACGCAGTATTTT
>TRBV28|TRBD2|.|TRBJ2-7
CASSAGLAGASEQYF
TGTGCCAGCAGTGCGGGACTAGCGGGAGCCTCCGAGCAGTACTTC
>TRBV7-9|.|once|TRBJ1-1
CASSRGGSGTEAFF
TGTGCCAGCAGCCGTGGGGGGAGTGGGACTGAAGCTTTCTTT
>TRBV7-9|.|.|TRBJ2-5
CASSQSSGRETQYF
TGTGCCAGCAGCCAATCGTCCGGGAGAGAGACCCAGTACTTC